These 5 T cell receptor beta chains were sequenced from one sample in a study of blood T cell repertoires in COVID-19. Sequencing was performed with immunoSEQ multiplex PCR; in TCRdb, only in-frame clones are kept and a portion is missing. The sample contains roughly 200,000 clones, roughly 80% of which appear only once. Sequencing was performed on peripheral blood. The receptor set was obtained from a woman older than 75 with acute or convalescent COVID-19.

The CDR3 reads CASSKLAGGPETQYF. CDR3 sequence (DNA): TGTGCCAGCAGCAAATTAGCGGGGGGGCCCGAGACCCAGTACTTC. The chain is built from TRBV11-3 and TRBJ2-5, with 11 bases that match TRBD2. Germline V gene sequence: CDR1 SGHNT, CDR2 YENEEA. The trim removed 5 bases at V and 5 bases at J, leaving 7 bases unmatched. This CDR3 is built from 15 residues.

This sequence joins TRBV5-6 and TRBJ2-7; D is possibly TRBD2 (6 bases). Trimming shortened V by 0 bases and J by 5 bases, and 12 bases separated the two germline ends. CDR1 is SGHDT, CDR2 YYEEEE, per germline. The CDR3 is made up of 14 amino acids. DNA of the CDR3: TGTGCCAGCAGCTTGGTTCCCGGGGGAAACGAGCAGTACTTC. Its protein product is CASSLVPGGNEQYF.

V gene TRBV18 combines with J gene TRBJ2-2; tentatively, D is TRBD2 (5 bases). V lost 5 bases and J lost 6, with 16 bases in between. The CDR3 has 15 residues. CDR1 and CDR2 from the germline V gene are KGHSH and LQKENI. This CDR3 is CASSATRTRAGELFF. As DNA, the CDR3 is TGTGCCAGCTCAGCCACTAGGACGCGGGCCGGGGAGCTGTTTTTT.

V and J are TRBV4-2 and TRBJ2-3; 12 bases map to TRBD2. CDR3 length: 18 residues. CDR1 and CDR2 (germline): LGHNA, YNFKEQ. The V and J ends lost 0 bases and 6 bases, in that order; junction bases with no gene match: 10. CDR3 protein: CASSQEAWTSGTGDTQYF. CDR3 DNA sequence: TGTGCCAGCAGCCAAGAGGCGTGGACTAGCGGGACCGGGGATACGCAGTATTTT.

CDR3 sequence reads: CSVVGQSYGYTF. CDR3 DNA sequence: TGCAGCGTTGTAGGACAGTCCTATGGCTACACCTTC. This rearrangement joins TRBV29-1 to TRBJ1-2; D perhaps matches TRBD1 (6 bases). V was trimmed by 4 bases and J by 4 bases, leaving 10 bases between them. Germline values: CDR1 SQVTM, CDR2 ANQGSEA. This CDR3 contains 12 residues.